The 18 T cell receptor beta chains below all came from one sample that was sequenced in a study of T-cell memory formation after mild COVID-19. TCRdb reprocessed the 5' RACE reads via MiXCR and lists one record per CDR3 protein. Of over 70,000 distinct CDR3 sequences listed, less than 15% are singletons. The sample was PBMCs or a T cell subset sorted from them (not recorded which). These receptors all come from a man in his late teens or twenties who had mild COVID-19 (a few samples of this study predate the infection). Cell type and time point are not known.

The V call is TRBV27, the J call TRBJ2-3; TRBD2 matches 12 bases. CDR1 is MNHEY and CDR2 is SMNVEV in the germline V gene (reference sequence). The length of the CDR3 is 16 residues. The J segment lost 6 bases and the V segment lost 5 bases, leaving 9 bases of the junction unmatched. The CDR3 sequence is CASSPLAGGPGDTQYF. CDR3 nucleotide sequence: TGTGCCAGCAGTCCGCTAGCGGGGGGGCCAGGGGATACGCAGTATTTT.

The chain combines TRBV6-2 or TRBV6-3 with TRBJ2-1; no clear D gene. V was trimmed by 2 bases and J by 2 bases, leaving 7 bases between them. Germline CDR1 reads MNHEY; CDR2 reads SVGEGT. This CDR3 is built from 14 residues. The DNA for the CDR3 is TGTGCCAGCAGTTACGGGCGGACCTACAATGAGCAGTTCTTC. Translating it yields CASSYGRTYNEQFF.

The table lists this clonotype with a few counts. The chain carries TRBV28 and TRBJ2-1; 13 bases match TRBD2. V lost 5 bases to trimming and J lost 2 bases; unmatched junction nucleotides: 12. The CDR3 contains 19 residues. In germline, CDR1 is MDHEN, CDR2 SYDVKM. CDR3 DNA sequence: TGTGCCAGCAGTACCCGGACTAGCGGGGGCCTTAGACCCTACAATGAGCAGTTCTTC. It specifies CASSTRTSGGLRPYNEQFF.

The chain uses TRBV5-4 and TRBJ2-2; no clear D. Germline V CDR1 and CDR2: SGHNT, YYREEE (reference sequence). Trimming took off 2 bases at V and 6 bases at J, with 2 bases between the two ends. The CDR3 runs to 11 residues. The CDR3 nucleotides are TGTGCCAGCAGCTTCTCCGGGGAGCTGTTTTTT. The encoded protein is CASSFSGELFF.

The V and J genes are TRBV5-5 and TRBJ1-2, with D perhaps TRBD1 (6 bases). This CDR3 is 15 amino acids long. Germline CDR1 is SGHKS and CDR2 is YYEKEE (reference sequence). Trimming pared 0 bases from V and 8 bases from J, leaving 17 bases between. The CDR3 spells CASSLERDTGRGYTF. For the CDR3, the DNA is TGTGCCAGCAGCTTGGAACGGGACACCGGACGGGGCTACACCTTC.

This clonotype was found a few times. This chain uses TRBV12-3 or TRBV12-4 with TRBJ2-3; 9 bases map to TRBD1. This CDR3 has 14 residues. J was trimmed by 5 bases and V by 4 bases; bases with no gene match: 4. CDR3 sequence reads: CASSWGTGQDTQYF. In nucleotides, the CDR3 is TGTGCCAGCAGTTGGGGGACAGGGCAAGATACGCAGTATTTT.

This clonotype was seen a handful of times. V usage is TRBV7-9 and J usage is TRBJ2-3, with unresolved D. Deletions cut 3 bases from V and 5 bases from J, with 9 bases between. The CDR3 covers 13 residues. CDR1 SEHNR and CDR2 FQNEAQ come from the germline V gene (reference sequence). CDR3: CASSLGSLDTQYF. DNA for the CDR3: TGTGCCAGCAGCTTGGGTAGCTTAGATACGCAGTATTTT.

This clonotype was counted only a few times. The chain has TRBV4-1 and TRBJ2-3; D is unclear. This CDR3 is built from 15 residues. V shed 0 bases and J shed 5 bases, with 12 bases lying between them. Germline-derived CDR1 and CDR2 are MGHRA and YSYEKL. The CDR3 nucleotides are TGCGCCAGCAGCCAAGATCGGCTATTGGGAGATACGCAGTATTTT. Protein sequence: CASSQDRLLGDTQYF.

This clonotype was counted at least ten times. This chain joins TRBV20-1 and TRBJ2-7, with 8 nucleotides matching TRBD2. There are 14 residues in the CDR3. Germline lookup yields CDR1 DFQATT and CDR2 SNEGSKA (reference sequence). V shed 1 base and J 3 bases; nucleotides not matched to a gene: 5. The CDR3 loop reads CSARAGTRSYEQYF. CDR3 DNA sequence: TGCAGTGCTAGAGCCGGGACTAGAAGCTACGAGCAGTACTTC.

This chain joins TRBV4-2 and TRBJ2-3; perhaps D is TRBD1 or TRBD2 (5 bases each). CDR1 is LGHNA and CDR2 is YNFKEQ in the germline V gene. Trimming left V 0 bases short and J 1 base short, with 11 bases between. The CDR3 length is 16 residues. The CDR3 DNA reads TGTGCCAGCAGCCAAGAGGATACGGGGCGCACAGATACGCAGTATTTT. It is translated as CASSQEDTGRTDTQYF.

This clonotype was detected a few times. V is TRBV12-3 or TRBV12-4 and J is TRBJ2-1; D gene unclear. Deletions cut 2 bases from V and 0 bases from J, with 5 bases between. This CDR3 is built from 14 residues. This CDR3 is CASSLYSSYNEQFF. CDR3 in DNA: TGTGCCAGCAGTTTATATAGCTCCTACAATGAGCAGTTCTTC.

This clonotype occurred a few times. The V call is TRBV5-1, the J call TRBJ2-1; 10 nucleotides align to TRBD2. CDR1 is SGHRS, CDR2 YFSETQ, per germline. V dropped 4 bases and J dropped 2; count of bases not matched to a gene: 3. CDR3 length equals 15 residues. CDR3 protein: CASSGLADTYNEQFF. In DNA form, the CDR3 reads TGCGCCAGCAGCGGACTAGCGGACACCTACAATGAGCAGTTCTTC.

The chain employs TRBV2 and TRBJ2-5; the match to TRBD1 covers 8 bases. This CDR3 spans 15 amino acids. Looked up from germline, CDR1 is SNHLY and CDR2 is FYNNEI. V lost 6 bases to trimming and J lost 0 bases; unmatched junction nucleotides: 6. CDR3 sequence: CASSAPGQDQETQYF. The DNA of the CDR3 is TGTGCCAGCAGCGCACCGGGACAGGACCAAGAGACCCAGTACTTC. Complete variable domain (other parts from reference TRBV2 and TRBJ2-5): EPEVTQTPSHQVTQMGQEVILRCVPISNHLYFYWYRQILGQKVEFLVSFYNNEISEKSEIFDDQFSVERPDGSNFTLKIRSTKLEDSAMYFCASSAPGQDQETQYFGPGTRLLVL.

The chain uses TRBV9 and TRBJ1-1, with a possible D match to TRBD1 (5 bases). Trimming stripped 4 bases from V and 6 bases from J, with 13 bases between. This CDR3 is built from 13 residues. CDR1 and CDR2 from the germline V gene are SGDLS and YYNGEE. The CDR3 bases are TGTGCCAGCAGCCCTTCAGGGAGGTCTGAAGCTTTCTTT. This gives the protein CASSPSGRSEAFF.

This sequence joins TRBV27 and TRBJ2-7; possibly TRBD1 for D (5 bases). Germline lookup yields CDR1 MNHEY and CDR2 SMNVEV (reference sequence). V gave up 0 bases and J gave up 6 bases, with 18 bases separating them. CDR3 size: 16 residues. Written as DNA, the CDR3 is TGTGCCAGCAGTTTATCGAAGGGGCTCGGTTTGATCGAGCAGTACTTC. Amino acid sequence: CASSLSKGLGLIEQYF.

This clonotype has just one count. The rearrangement links TRBV4-2 to TRBJ2-1; D may be TRBD2 (6 bases). Trimming stripped 0 bases from V and 4 bases from J, with 13 bases between. Looked up from germline, CDR1 is LGHNA and CDR2 is YNFKEQ. CDR3 length: 16 residues. This CDR3 reads CASSQDPGGIYNEQFF. The CDR3 DNA reads as TGTGCCAGCAGCCAAGACCCCGGGGGAATTTACAATGAGCAGTTCTTC.

The chain employs TRBV6-5 and TRBJ2-2; D might be TRBD2 (5 bases). V lost 5 bases and J 3 bases, leaving 10 bases between the germline ends. The CDR3 runs to 14 residues. Per germline, CDR1 MNHEY and CDR2 SVGAGI. This CDR3 is CASSRGLDTGELFF. CDR3 nucleotides: TGTGCCAGCAGTCGAGGGCTGGACACCGGGGAGCTGTTTTTT.

The genes are TRBV7-9 and TRBJ1-1, with D hard to call. CDR1 SEHNR and CDR2 FQNEAQ come from the germline V gene (reference sequence). Trimming pared 6 bases from V and 4 bases from J, leaving 9 bases between. The CDR3 extends over 12 amino acids. The CDR3 region is CASRGSGTEAFF. The CDR3 coding sequence is TGTGCCAGCAGGGGTTCTGGCACTGAAGCTTTCTTT.